These T cell receptor beta chains were read from a single sample in a study of T cells in lung cancer brain metastases. This table comes from immunoSEQ multiplex PCR, and its TCRdb copy is limited to in-frame clones, with some not included. The sample consists of some 3,300 clones, around 85% of them appearing once. Sequencing used tumor tissue from the primary lung tumor. All receptors come from a woman aged 45 to 65 with non-small cell lung cancer. Each CDR3 is given with its conserved first and last residue. Fields, in order: J gene, D gene, clone size, V gene, CDR3 protein, CDR3 DNA. D genes are given only for firm matches. Clone size, where shown, is once, few, many, or a class for clones that have expanded.

J: TRBJ2-7
D: TRBD2
size: NA
V: TRBV4-3
CDR3: CASSQEWTSAYEQYF
DNA: TGCGCCAGCAGCCAAGAATGGACTAGCGCATACGAGCAGTACTTC

J: TRBJ1-2
D: NA
size: NA
V: TRBV4-1
CDR3: CASRGRFDGYTF
DNA: TGCGCCAGCAGGGGAAGGTTCGATGGCTACACCTTC

J: TRBJ1-2
D: TRBD1
size: NA
V: TRBV4-3
CDR3: CASSQSLSGDSRGYTF
DNA: TGCGCCAGCAGCCAATCCCTTTCGGGGGACAGTCGAGGCTACACCTTC

J: TRBJ1-1
D: NA
size: NA
V: TRBV5-1
CDR3: CASSLDLNTEAFF
DNA: TGCGCCAGCAGCTTGGATCTGAACACTGAAGCTTTCTTT

J: TRBJ1-1
D: NA
size: NA
V: TRBV7-8
CDR3: CASSVRGHTEAFF
DNA: TGTGCCAGCAGCGTCAGGGGACACACTGAAGCTTTCTTT

J: TRBJ1-3
D: NA
size: NA
V: TRBV25-1
CDR3: CASSGLGGGGGNTIYF
DNA: TGTGCCAGCAGTGGACTCGGGGGGGGTGGAGGAAACACCATATATTTT

J: TRBJ1-5
D: NA
size: NA
V: TRBV18
CDR3: CASSLDGVQPQHF
DNA: TGTGCCAGCTCGTTGGACGGTGTTCAGCCCCAGCATTTT

J: TRBJ2-5
D: NA
size: NA
V: TRBV30
CDR3: CACSGIQETQYF
DNA: TGTGCCTGCTCAGGGATCCAAGAGACCCAGTACTTC

J: TRBJ1-1
D: TRBD1
size: NA
V: TRBV9
CDR3: CASSAGTGTGTEAFF
DNA: TGTGCCAGCAGCGCCGGGACAGGTACGGGCACTGAAGCTTTCTTT

J: TRBJ1-3
D: NA
size: NA
V: TRBV5-1
CDR3: CASKEGKGNTIYF
DNA: TGCGCCAGCAAGGAGGGGAAAGGAAACACCATATATTTT

J: TRBJ2-1
D: NA
size: NA
V: TRBV19
CDR3: CASSITNSPRDNEQFF
DNA: TGTGCCAGTAGTATTACCAACTCGCCCAGGGACAATGAGCAGTTCTTC

J: TRBJ1-1
D: NA
size: NA
V: TRBV19
CDR3: CASSREMNTEAFF
DNA: TGTGCCAGTAGCCGAGAGATGAACACTGAAGCTTTCTTT

J: TRBJ2-2
D: NA
size: NA
V: TRBV7-9
CDR3: CASSLGTANTGELFF
DNA: TGTGCCAGCAGCTTAGGCACAGCCAACACCGGGGAGCTGTTTTTT

J: TRBJ2-7
D: TRBD1
size: once
V: TRBV7-3
CDR3: CASSPLPGTGDYEQYF
DNA: TGTGCCAGCAGCCCTTTGCCCGGGACAGGTGATTACGAGCAGTACTTC

J: TRBJ2-7
D: NA
size: NA
V: TRBV5-6
CDR3: CASSLGAVPSKQYF
DNA: TGTGCCAGCAGCTTGGGTGCAGTCCCCTCGAAGCAGTACTTC

J: TRBJ1-2
D: NA
size: few
V: TRBV5-6
CDR3: CASSPLGLGGYTF
DNA: TGTGCCAGCAGTCCCCTGGGTTTGGGCGGCTACACCTTC

J: TRBJ2-3
D: NA
size: NA
V: TRBV5-1
CDR3: CASSFGDTQYF
DNA: TGCGCCAGCAGCTTCGGGGATACGCAGTATTTT

J: TRBJ1-4
D: TRBD1
size: NA
V: TRBV18
CDR3: CASSAALLGQLNEKLFF
DNA: TGTGCCAGCTCAGCTGCCCTACTGGGACAGCTGAATGAAAAACTGTTTTTT

J: TRBJ2-7
D: NA
size: NA
V: TRBV7-9
CDR3: CASSLDPGEQYF
DNA: TGTGCCAGCAGCCTCGACCCGGGAGAGCAGTACTTC

J: TRBJ1-2
D: NA
size: NA
V: TRBV18
CDR3: CASSPADSSYGYTF
DNA: TGTGCCAGCTCACCAGCCGACAGCTCCTATGGCTACACCTTC

J: TRBJ1-1
D: TRBD1
size: NA
V: TRBV9
CDR3: CASSVVTGRTEAFF
DNA: TGTGCCAGCAGCGTAGTGACAGGGCGGACTGAAGCTTTCTTT

J: TRBJ1-1
D: NA
size: NA
V: TRBV7-3
CDR3: CASSLTLNTEAFF
DNA: TGTGCCAGCAGCCTTACATTGAACACTGAAGCTTTCTTT

J: TRBJ2-5
D: TRBD2
size: NA
V: TRBV28
CDR3: CASSFLAGGWEETQYF
DNA: TGTGCCAGCAGTTTTCTGGCGGGGGGCTGGGAGGAGACCCAGTACTTC

J: TRBJ2-5
D: TRBD2
size: NA
V: TRBV29-1
CDR3: CSVTGGGKETQYF
DNA: TGCAGCGTTACCGGGGGGGGCAAAGAGACCCAGTACTTC

J: TRBJ2-7
D: NA
size: NA
V: TRBV4-2
CDR3: CASSQRAEMAYEQYF
DNA: TGTGCCAGCAGCCAAAGAGCGGAGATGGCCTACGAGCAGTACTTC

J: TRBJ2-5
D: NA
size: NA
V: TRBV29-1
CDR3: CSSLGWGDETQYF
DNA: TGCAGCTCACTCGGATGGGGGGACGAGACCCAGTACTTC

J: TRBJ1-6
D: NA
size: once
V: TRBV5-1
CDR3: CASSLNPGDSPLHF
DNA: TGCGCCAGCAGCTTGAATCCCGGGGATTCACCCCTCCACTTT

J: TRBJ2-7
D: TRBD1
size: NA
V: TRBV30
CDR3: CASSTGTGQLF
DNA: TGTGCCTCCAGCACCGGGACAGGGCAACTCTTC

J: TRBJ1-1
D: TRBD1
size: NA
V: TRBV2
CDR3: CASSFDRVTEAFF
DNA: TGTGCCAGCAGTTTTGACAGGGTAACTGAAGCTTTCTTT

J: TRBJ2-2
D: NA
size: NA
V: TRBV2
CDR3: CASSPGVLNTGELFF
DNA: TGTGCCAGCAGTCCCGGGGTCCTGAACACCGGGGAGCTGTTTTTT

J: TRBJ1-5
D: TRBD1
size: NA
V: TRBV28
CDR3: CASSSGQGDTQPQHF
DNA: TGTGCCAGCAGTTCTGGACAGGGGGATACCCAGCCCCAGCATTTT

J: TRBJ1-3
D: TRBD1
size: NA
V: TRBV19
CDR3: CASSIQGAPGNTIYF
DNA: TGTGCCAGTAGTATACAGGGGGCGCCGGGAAACACCATATATTTT

J: TRBJ2-6
D: TRBD1
size: NA
V: TRBV5-6
CDR3: CASSLEGALGANVLTF
DNA: TGTGCCAGCAGCTTGGAGGGGGCGTTGGGGGCCAACGTCCTGACTTTC

J: TRBJ1-2
D: NA
size: NA
V: TRBV18
CDR3: CASSPELVEGYTF
DNA: TGTGCCAGCTCACCCGAGCTAGTAGAAGGCTACACCTTC